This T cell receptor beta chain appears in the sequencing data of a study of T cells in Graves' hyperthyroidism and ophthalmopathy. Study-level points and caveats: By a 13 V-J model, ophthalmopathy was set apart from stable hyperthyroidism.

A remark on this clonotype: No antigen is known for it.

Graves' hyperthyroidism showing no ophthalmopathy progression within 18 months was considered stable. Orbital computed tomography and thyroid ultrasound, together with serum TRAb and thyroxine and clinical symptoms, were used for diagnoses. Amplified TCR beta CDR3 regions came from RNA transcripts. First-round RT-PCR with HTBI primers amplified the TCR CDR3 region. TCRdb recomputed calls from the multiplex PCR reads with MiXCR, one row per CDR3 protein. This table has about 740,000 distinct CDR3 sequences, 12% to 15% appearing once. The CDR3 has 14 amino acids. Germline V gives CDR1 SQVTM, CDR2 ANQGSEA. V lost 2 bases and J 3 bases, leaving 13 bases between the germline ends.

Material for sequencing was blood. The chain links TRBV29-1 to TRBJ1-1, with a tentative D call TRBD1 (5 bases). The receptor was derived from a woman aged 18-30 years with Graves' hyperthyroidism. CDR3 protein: CSVEQDIGHTEAFF. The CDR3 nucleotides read TGCAGCGTTGAACAGGACATAGGTCACACTGAAGCTTTCTTT.